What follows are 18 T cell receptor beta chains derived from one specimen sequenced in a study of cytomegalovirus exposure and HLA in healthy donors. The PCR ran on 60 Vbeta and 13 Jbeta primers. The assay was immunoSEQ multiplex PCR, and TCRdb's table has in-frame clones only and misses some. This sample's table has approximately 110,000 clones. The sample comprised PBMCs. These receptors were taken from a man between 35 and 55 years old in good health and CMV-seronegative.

DNA of the CDR3: TGTGCCAGCAGCTTAGCGTCTAGTCTCCAAGAGACCCAGTACTTC. Translating gives CASSLASSLQETQYF. The chain links TRBV7-2 to TRBJ2-5; no firm D call. This CDR3 is 15 amino acids long. Per germline, CDR1 SGHTA and CDR2 FQGNSA. V dropped 0 bases and J dropped 1 base, with 9 bases sitting between them.

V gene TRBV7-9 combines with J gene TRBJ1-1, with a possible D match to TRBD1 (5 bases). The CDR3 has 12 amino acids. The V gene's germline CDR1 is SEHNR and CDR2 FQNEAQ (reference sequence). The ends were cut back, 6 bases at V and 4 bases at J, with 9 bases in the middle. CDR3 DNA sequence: TGTGCCAGCAGTCCGGGGGGCACTGAAGCTTTCTTT. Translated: CASSPGGTEAFF.

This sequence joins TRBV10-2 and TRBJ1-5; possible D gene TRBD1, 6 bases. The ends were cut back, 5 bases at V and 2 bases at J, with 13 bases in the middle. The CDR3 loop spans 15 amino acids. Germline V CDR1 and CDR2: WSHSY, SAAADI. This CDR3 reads CASSWGGGGNQPQHF. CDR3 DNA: TGCGCCAGCAGTTGGGGGGGCGGGGGCAATCAGCCCCAGCATTTT.

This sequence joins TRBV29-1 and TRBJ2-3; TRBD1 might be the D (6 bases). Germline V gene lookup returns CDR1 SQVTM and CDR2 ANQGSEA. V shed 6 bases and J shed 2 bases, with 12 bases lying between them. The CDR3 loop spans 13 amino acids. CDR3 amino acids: CSVAGQLTDTQYF. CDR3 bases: TGCAGCGTCGCCGGACAGCTCACAGATACGCAGTATTTT.

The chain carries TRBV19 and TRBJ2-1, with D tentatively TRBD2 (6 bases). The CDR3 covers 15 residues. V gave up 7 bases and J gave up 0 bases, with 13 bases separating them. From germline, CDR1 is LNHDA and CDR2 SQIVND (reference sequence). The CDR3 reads CASKEGGSSYNEQFF. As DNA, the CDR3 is TGTGCCAGTAAGGAGGGCGGCAGCTCCTACAATGAGCAGTTCTTC.

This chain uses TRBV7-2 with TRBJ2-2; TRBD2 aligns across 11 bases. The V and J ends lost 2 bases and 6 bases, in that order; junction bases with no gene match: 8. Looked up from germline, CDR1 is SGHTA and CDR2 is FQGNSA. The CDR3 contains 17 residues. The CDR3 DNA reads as TGTGCCAGCAGCTTAAGAAGTCTAGCGGGAGGTCCCGGGGAGCTGTTTTTT. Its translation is CASSLRSLAGGPGELFF.

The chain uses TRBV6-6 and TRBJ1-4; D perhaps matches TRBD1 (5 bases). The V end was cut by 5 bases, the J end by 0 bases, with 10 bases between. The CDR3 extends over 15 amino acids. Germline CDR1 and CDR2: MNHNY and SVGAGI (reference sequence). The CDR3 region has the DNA TGTGCCAGCAGTCGCGGGGGGGCAACTAATGAAAAACTGTTTTTT. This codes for CASSRGGATNEKLFF.

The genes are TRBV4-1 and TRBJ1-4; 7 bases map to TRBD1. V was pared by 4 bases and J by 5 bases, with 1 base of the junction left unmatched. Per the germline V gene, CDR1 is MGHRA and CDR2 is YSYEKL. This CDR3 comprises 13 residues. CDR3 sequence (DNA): TGCGCCAGCAGCCTGACAGGGAATGAAAAACTGTTTTTT. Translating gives CASSLTGNEKLFF.

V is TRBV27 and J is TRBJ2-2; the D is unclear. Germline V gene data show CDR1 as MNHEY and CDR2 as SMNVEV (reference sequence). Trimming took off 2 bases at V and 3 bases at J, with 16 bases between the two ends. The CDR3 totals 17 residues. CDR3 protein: CASSLEVVSAYTGELFF. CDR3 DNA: TGTGCCAGCAGTTTAGAGGTTGTCAGCGCCTACACCGGGGAGCTGTTTTTT.

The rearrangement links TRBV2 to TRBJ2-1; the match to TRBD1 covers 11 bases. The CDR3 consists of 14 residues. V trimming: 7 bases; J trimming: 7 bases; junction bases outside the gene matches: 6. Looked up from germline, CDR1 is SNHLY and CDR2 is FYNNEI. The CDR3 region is CASTGTGGWNEQFF. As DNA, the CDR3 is TGTGCCAGCACAGGGACAGGGGGGTGGAATGAGCAGTTCTTC.

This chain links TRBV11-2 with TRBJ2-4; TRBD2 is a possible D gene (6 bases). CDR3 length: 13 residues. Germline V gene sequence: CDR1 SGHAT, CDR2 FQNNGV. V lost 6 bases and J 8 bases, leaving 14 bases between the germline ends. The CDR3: CASSFSGDDIQYF. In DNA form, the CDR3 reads TGTGCCAGCAGTTTTAGCGGAGATGACATTCAGTACTTC.

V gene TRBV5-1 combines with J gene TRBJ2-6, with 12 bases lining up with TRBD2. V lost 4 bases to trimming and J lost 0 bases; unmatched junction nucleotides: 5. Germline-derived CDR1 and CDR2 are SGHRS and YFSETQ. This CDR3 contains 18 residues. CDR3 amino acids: CASSRTSGDFSGANVLTF. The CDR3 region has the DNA TGCGCCAGCAGCCGGACTAGCGGGGATTTCTCTGGGGCCAACGTCCTGACTTTC.

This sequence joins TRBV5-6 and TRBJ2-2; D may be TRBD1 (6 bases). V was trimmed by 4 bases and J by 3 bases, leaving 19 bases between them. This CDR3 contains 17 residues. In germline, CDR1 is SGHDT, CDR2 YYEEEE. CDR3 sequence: CASSTLIQGAYTGELFF. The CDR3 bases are TGTGCCAGCAGCACCTTAATACAGGGCGCCTACACCGGGGAGCTGTTTTTT.

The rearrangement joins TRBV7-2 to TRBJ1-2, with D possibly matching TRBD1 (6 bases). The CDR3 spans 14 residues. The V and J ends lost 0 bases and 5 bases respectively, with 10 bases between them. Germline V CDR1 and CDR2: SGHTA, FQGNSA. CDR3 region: CASSLASGTYGYTF. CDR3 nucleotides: TGTGCCAGCAGCTTAGCGTCTGGGACATATGGCTACACCTTC.

In DNA, the CDR3 is TGTGCCAGCAGCCTGAAACCGGGACAGGCTTTCTTT. Encoded protein: CASSLKPGQAFF. The rearrangement links TRBV7-2 to TRBJ1-1, with 7 bases fitting TRBD1. V lost 5 bases, J lost 11 bases, and 8 bases stayed unmatched. CDR1 SGHTA and CDR2 FQGNSA come from the germline V gene. The CDR3 loop spans 12 amino acids.

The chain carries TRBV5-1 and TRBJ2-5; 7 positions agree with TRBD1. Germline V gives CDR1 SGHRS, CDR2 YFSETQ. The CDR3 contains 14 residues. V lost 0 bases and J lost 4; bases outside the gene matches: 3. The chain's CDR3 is CASSLGQGVETQYF. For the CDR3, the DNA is TGCGCCAGCAGCTTGGGGCAGGGGGTAGAGACCCAGTACTTC. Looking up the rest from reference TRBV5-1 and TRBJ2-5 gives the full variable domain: KAGVTQTPRYLIKTRGQQVTLSCSPISGHRSVSWYQQTPGQGLQFLFEYFSETQRNKGNFPGRFSGRQFSNSRSEMNVSTLELGDSALYLCASSLGQGVETQYFGPGTRLLVL.

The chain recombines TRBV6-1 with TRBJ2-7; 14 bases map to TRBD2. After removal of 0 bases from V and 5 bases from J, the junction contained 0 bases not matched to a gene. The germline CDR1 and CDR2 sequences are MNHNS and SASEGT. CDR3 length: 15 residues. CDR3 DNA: TGTGCCAGCAGTGAAGCGACTAGCGGGAGGGACGAGCAGTACTTC. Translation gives CASSEATSGRDEQYF.

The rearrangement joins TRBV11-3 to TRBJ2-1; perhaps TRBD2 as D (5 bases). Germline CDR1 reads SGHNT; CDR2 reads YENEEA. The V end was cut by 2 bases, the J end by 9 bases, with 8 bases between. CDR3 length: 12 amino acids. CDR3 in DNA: TGTGCCAGCAGCTTACGGGGAGCTGAGCAGTTCTTC. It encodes CASSLRGAEQFF.